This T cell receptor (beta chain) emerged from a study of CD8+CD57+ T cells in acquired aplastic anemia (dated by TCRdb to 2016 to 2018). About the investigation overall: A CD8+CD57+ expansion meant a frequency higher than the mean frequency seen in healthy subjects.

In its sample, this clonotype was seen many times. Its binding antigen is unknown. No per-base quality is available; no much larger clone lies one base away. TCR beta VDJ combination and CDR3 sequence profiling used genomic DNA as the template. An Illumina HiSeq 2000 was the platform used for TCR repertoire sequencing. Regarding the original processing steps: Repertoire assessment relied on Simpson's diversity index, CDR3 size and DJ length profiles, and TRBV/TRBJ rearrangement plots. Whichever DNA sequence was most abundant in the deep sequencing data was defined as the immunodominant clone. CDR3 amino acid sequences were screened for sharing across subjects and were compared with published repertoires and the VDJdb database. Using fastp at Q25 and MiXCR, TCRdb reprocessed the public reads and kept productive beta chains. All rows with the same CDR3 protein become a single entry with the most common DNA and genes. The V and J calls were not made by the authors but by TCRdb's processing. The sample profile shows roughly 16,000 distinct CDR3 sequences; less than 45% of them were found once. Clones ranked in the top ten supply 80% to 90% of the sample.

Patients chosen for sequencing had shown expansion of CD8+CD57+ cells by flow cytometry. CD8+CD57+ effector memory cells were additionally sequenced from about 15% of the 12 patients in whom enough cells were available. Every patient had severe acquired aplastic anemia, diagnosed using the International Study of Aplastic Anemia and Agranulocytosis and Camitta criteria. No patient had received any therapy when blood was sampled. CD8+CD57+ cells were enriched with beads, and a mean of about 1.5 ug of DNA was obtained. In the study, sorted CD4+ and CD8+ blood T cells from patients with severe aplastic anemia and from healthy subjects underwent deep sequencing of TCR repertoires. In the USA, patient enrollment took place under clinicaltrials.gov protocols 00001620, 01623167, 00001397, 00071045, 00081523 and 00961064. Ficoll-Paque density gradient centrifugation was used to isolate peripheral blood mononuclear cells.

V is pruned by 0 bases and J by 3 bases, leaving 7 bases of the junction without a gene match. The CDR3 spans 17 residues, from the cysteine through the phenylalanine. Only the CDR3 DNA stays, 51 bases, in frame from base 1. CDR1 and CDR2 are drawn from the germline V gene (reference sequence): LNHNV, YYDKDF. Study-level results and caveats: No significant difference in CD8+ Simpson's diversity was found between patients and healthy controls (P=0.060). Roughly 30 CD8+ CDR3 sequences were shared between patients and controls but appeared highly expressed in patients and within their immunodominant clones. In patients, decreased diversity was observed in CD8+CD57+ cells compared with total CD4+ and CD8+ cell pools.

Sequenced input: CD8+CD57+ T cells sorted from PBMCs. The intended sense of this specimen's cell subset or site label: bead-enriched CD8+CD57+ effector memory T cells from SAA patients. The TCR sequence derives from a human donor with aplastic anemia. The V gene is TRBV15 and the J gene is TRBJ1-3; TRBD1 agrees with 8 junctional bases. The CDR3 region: CATSRDSVDRVGNTIYF. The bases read TGTGCCACCAGCAGAGATTCGGTGGACAGGGTTGGAAACACCATATATTTT.